These 4 T cell receptor beta chains came from one sample sequenced in a study of T cell responses to AZD1222 COVID-19 vaccine. The data were produced by immunoSEQ multiplex PCR, yet TCRdb's version contains in-frame clones alone and is incomplete. The table shows 55,000 to 75,000 clones, with 79% occurring only once. The material was peripheral blood, obtained on day 0 of MenACWY control vaccination. The source is an adult in good health.

This rearrangement joins TRBV20-1 to TRBJ2-5, with D perhaps being TRBD1 or TRBD2 (6 bases each). The CDR3 length is 13 residues. Germline CDR1 and CDR2: DFQATT and SNEGSKA (reference sequence). Trimming cost V 3 bases and J 5 bases, with 13 bases left between them. The CDR3 loop is CSASGQGRETQYF. CDR3 DNA sequence: TGCAGTGCTAGTGGGCAGGGGAGGGAGACCCAGTACTTC.

The V call is TRBV15, the J call TRBJ1-2, with 7 bases that match TRBD1. V trimming: 0 bases; J trimming: 8 bases; junction bases outside the gene matches: 6. CDR1 LNHNV and CDR2 YYDKDF come from the germline V gene (reference sequence). This CDR3 is 14 amino acids long. CDR3 amino acids: CATSRDHPGGGYTF. The CDR3, as DNA: TGTGCCACCAGCAGAGATCACCCAGGGGGAGGCTACACCTTC.

J is TRBJ1-5 and V is TRBV2; unclear D gene. CDR3 length equals 13 residues. Deletions cut 6 bases from V and 3 bases from J, with 9 bases between. CDR1 is SNHLY, CDR2 FYNNEI, per germline. Here the CDR3 reads CASSRLSNQPQHF. The DNA of the CDR3 is TGTGCCAGCAGCCGCTTGTCCAATCAGCCCCAGCATTTT.

The chain couples TRBV7-2 to TRBJ2-5; D is perhaps TRBD2 (5 bases). Germline V lookup: CDR1 SGHTA, CDR2 FQGNSA. This CDR3 contains 14 residues. The V and J ends lost 1 base and 7 bases respectively, with 13 bases between them. The CDR3 coding sequence is TGTGCCAGCAGCTTAGACCGGAGGAGCGGGACCCAGTACTTC. It is translated as CASSLDRRSGTQYF.